A selection of T cell receptor beta chains follows, all from one sample in a study of blood T cell repertoires in COVID-19. The protocol was immunoSEQ multiplex PCR, while the TCRdb copy is restricted to in-frame clones and leaves out a portion. Among approximately 160,000 clones listed, 85% to 90% were seen once. The sequenced material came from peripheral blood. These receptors all come from a man between 45 and 60 years old with active or convalescent COVID-19. CDR3s include the opening cysteine and the closing phenylalanine or tryptophan. D genes are given only for firm matches. Rows may omit the clone size; those that give it use once, few, many or a size class.

J	D	V	size	CDR3	DNA
TRBJ2-2	TRBD2	TRBV7-3	NA	CASSDLMRGSPGELFF	TGTGCCAGCAGCGACTTGATGCGGGGGTCCCCCGGGGAGCTGTTTTTT
TRBJ1-5	NA	TRBV7-8	NA	CASSLERPYNQPQHF	TGTGCCAGCAGCTTGGAGAGACCCTACAATCAGCCCCAGCATTTT
TRBJ1-2	NA	TRBV12-3/TRBV12-4	NA	CASSSFPKVGF	TGTGCCAGCAGTTCGTTTCCCAAAGTCGGCTTC
TRBJ2-5	TRBD1	TRBV24-1	NA	CATSDTTGGVETQYF	TGTGCCACCAGTGACACGACAGGGGGCGTGGAGACCCAGTACTTC
TRBJ1-2	NA	TRBV6-5	few	CASRQPGTQDYTF	TGTGCCAGCAGACAACCCGGGACACAAGACTACACCTTC
TRBJ1-4	NA	TRBV28	NA	CASRLPQGPNEKLFF	TGTGCCAGCAGACTCCCTCAGGGGCCTAATGAAAAACTGTTTTTT
TRBJ2-7	NA	TRBV10-3	NA	CAISGRGRSYEQYF	TGTGCCATCAGTGGGCGGGGGCGTTCCTACGAGCAGTACTTC
TRBJ2-1	TRBD2	TRBV5-1	NA	CASSLEGLGYNEQFF	TGCGCCAGCAGCTTGGAGGGACTAGGGTACAATGAGCAGTTCTTC
TRBJ2-1	TRBD2	TRBV7-2	NA	CASSHSGTNNEQFF	TGTGCCAGCAGCCATAGCGGGACTAACAATGAGCAGTTCTTC
TRBJ2-1	TRBD2	TRBV11-2	NA	CASSLIKWTSNNEQFF	TGTGCCAGCAGCTTGATAAAGTGGACTAGCAACAATGAGCAGTTCTTC
TRBJ1-1	NA	TRBV29-1	NA	CSVGEVGRGTEAFF	TGCAGCGTCGGTGAGGTGGGGAGGGGGACTGAAGCTTTCTTT
TRBJ1-6	TRBD1	TRBV20-1	few	CSASVTGTYNSPLHF	TGCAGTGCTAGTGTGACAGGGACCTATAATTCACCCCTCCACTTT
TRBJ1-4	NA	TRBV5-1	NA	CASSPGVGGEKLFF	TGCGCCAGCAGCCCGGGGGTGGGAGGTGAAAAACTGTTTTTT
TRBJ2-7	TRBD1	TRBV18	NA	CASSGGQADEQYF	TGTGCCAGCTCAGGGGGACAGGCCGACGAGCAGTACTTC
TRBJ1-5	NA	TRBV28	NA	CASSLLIGGSYSNQPQHF	TGTGCCAGCAGTTTATTAATAGGGGGATCATATAGCAATCAGCCCCAGCATTTT
TRBJ2-5	TRBD1	TRBV5-1	NA	CASSLLDRGTTMETQYF	TGCGCCAGCAGCTTGTTGGACAGGGGGACAACCATGGAGACCCAGTACTTC
TRBJ1-2	TRBD1	TRBV14	NA	CASSPNPGQIFNYGYTF	TGTGCCAGCAGCCCAAATCCGGGACAGATCTTCAACTATGGCTACACCTTC
TRBJ1-2	NA	TRBV2	NA	CASSEVRTSYGYTF	TGTGCCAGCAGTGAAGTGAGGACTTCCTATGGCTACACCTTC
TRBJ1-1	NA	TRBV5-1	NA	CASSLNWVGQNTEAFF	TGCGCCAGCAGCTTGAACTGGGTAGGACAGAACACTGAAGCTTTCTTT
TRBJ1-1	NA	TRBV7-9	NA	CASSLEPAGAEAFF	TGTGCCAGCAGCTTAGAACCTGCGGGGGCTGAAGCTTTCTTT
TRBJ1-1	NA	TRBV6-5	NA	CASSYSRGILNTEAFF	TGTGCCAGCAGTTACTCTCGGGGGATCCTGAACACTGAAGCTTTCTTT
TRBJ2-1	TRBD1	TRBV5-8	NA	CASSQRTGGSLLGEQFF	TGTGCCAGCAGCCAACGGACAGGGGGTAGCCTTTTGGGTGAGCAGTTCTTC
TRBJ1-1	NA	TRBV12-5	few	CASGLVNRGQNTEAFF	TGTGCTAGTGGTTTGGTAAATCGGGGACAGAACACTGAAGCTTTCTTT
TRBJ2-1	TRBD2	TRBV29-1	NA	CSVDWKGTISSYNEQFF	TGCAGCGTTGATTGGAAGGGGACTATTAGCTCCTACAATGAGCAGTTCTTC
TRBJ2-7	TRBD2	TRBV28	NA	CGSGPSREQYF	TGTGGTAGCGGGCCGTCGCGCGAGCAGTACTTC
TRBJ1-1	NA	TRBV21-1	NA	CASSKDGQYEAFF	TGTGCCAGCAGCAAAGATGGACAGTATGAAGCTTTCTTT
TRBJ1-1	NA	TRBV29-1	NA	CSADGGTEAFF	TGCAGCGCTGATGGGGGGACTGAAGCTTTCTTT
TRBJ1-5	NA	TRBV28	NA	CASSSPGLGDNQPQHF	TGTGCCAGCAGTTCGCCCGGCCTGGGCGACAATCAGCCCCAGCATTTT
TRBJ1-6	TRBD1	TRBV2	NA	CASSGGQPVFSPLHF	TGTGCCAGCAGTGGGGGACAGCCGGTATTTTCACCCCTCCACTTT